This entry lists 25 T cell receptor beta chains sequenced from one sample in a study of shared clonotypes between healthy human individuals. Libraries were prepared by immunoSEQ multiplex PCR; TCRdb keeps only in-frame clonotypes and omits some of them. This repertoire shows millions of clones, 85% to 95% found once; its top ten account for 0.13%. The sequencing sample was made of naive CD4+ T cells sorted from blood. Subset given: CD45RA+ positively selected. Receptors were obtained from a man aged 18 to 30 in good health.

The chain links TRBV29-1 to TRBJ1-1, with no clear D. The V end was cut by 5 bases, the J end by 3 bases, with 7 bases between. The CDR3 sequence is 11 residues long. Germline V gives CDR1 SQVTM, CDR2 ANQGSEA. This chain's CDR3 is CSVLGHTEAFF. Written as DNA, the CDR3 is TGCAGCGTTTTAGGACACACTGAAGCTTTCTTT.

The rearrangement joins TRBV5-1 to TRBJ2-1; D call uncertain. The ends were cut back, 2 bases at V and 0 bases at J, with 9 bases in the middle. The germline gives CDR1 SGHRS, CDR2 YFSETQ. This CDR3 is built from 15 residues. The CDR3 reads CASSFTASSYNEQFF. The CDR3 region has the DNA TGCGCCAGCAGCTTTACTGCAAGCTCCTACAATGAGCAGTTCTTC.

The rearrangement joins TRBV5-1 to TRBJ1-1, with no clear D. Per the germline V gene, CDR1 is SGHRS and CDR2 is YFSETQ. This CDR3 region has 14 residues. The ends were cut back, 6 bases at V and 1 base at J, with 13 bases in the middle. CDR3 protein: CASMPETGNTEAFF. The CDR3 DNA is TGCGCCAGCATGCCTGAGACTGGGAACACTGAAGCTTTCTTT.

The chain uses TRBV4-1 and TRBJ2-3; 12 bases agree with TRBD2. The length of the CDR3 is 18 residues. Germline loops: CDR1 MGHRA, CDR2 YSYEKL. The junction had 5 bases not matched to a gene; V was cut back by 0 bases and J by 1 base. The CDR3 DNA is TGCGCCAGCAGCCAAGAAAGGGGACTAGCGGGCGGCACAGATACGCAGTATTTT. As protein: CASSQERGLAGGTDTQYF.

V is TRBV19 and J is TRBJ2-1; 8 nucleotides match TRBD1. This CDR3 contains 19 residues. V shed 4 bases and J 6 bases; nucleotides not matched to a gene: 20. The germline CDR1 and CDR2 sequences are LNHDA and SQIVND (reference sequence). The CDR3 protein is CASSNHYKGTGSPRNEQFF. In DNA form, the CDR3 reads TGTGCCAGTAGTAATCATTATAAGGGGACAGGCTCACCCCGCAATGAGCAGTTCTTC.

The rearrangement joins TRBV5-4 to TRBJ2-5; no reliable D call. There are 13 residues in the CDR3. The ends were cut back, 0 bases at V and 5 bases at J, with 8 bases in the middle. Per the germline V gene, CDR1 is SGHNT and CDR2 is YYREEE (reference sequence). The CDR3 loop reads CASSLEGLETQYF. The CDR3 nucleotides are TGTGCCAGCAGCTTGGAAGGGTTGGAGACCCAGTACTTC.

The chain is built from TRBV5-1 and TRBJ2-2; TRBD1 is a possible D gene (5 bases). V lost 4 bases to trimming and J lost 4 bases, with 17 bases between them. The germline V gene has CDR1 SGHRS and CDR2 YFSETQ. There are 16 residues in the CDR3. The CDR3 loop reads CASSRSGIQGTGELFF. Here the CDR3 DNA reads TGCGCCAGCAGCCGTTCAGGGATTCAAGGCACCGGGGAGCTGTTTTTT.

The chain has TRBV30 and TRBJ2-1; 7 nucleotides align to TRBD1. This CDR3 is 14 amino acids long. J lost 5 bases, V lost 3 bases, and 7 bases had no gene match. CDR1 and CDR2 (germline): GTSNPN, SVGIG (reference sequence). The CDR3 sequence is CAWRRDSKNNEQFF. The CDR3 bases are TGTGCCTGGAGACGGGACAGCAAGAACAATGAGCAGTTCTTC.

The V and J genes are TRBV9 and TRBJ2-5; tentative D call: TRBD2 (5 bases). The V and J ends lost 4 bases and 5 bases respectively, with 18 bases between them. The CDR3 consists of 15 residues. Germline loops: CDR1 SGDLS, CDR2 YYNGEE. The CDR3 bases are TGTGCCAGCAGCTTTGGACTTATGGTGGGGGAGACCCAGTACTTC. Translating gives CASSFGLMVGETQYF.

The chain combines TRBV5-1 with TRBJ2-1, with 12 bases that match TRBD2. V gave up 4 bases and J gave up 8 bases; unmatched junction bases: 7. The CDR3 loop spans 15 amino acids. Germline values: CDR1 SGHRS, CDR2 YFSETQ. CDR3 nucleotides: TGCGCCAGCAGCGAGACTAGCGGGAGAGGCGATGAGCAGTTCTTC. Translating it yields CASSETSGRGDEQFF.

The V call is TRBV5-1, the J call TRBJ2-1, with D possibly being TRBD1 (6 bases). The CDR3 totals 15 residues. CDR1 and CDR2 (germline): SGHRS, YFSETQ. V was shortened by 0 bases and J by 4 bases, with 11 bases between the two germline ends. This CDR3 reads CASSLGVTGYNEQFF. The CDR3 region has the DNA TGCGCCAGCAGCTTGGGGGTCACAGGGTACAATGAGCAGTTCTTC.

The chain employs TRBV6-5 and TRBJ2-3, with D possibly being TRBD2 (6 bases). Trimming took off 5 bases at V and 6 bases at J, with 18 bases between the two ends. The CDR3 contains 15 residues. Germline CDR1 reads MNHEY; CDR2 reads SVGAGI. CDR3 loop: CASSPLDREWDTQYF. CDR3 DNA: TGTGCCAGCAGTCCCTTAGACCGGGAGTGGGATACGCAGTATTTT.

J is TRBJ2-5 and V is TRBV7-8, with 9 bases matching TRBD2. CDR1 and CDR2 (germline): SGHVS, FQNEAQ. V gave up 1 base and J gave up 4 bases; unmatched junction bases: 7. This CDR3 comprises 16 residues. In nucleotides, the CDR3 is TGTGCCAGCAGCTTAGACGCAGCGGGGGGCGGAGAGACCCAGTACTTC. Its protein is CASSLDAAGGGETQYF. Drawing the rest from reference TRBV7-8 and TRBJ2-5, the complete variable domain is GAGVSQSPRYKVAKRGQDVALRCDPISGHVSLFWYQQALGQGPEFLTYFQNEAQLDKSGLPSDRFFAERPEGSVSTLKIQRTQQEDSAVYLCASSLDAAGGGETQYFGPGTRLLVL.

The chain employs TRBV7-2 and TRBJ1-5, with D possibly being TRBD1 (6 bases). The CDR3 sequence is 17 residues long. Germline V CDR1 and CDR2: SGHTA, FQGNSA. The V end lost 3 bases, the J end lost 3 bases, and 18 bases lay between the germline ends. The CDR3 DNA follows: TGTGCCAGCAGCTTGGAGGGGGTACAGGGCCTCAATCAGCCCCAGCATTTT. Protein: CASSLEGVQGLNQPQHF.

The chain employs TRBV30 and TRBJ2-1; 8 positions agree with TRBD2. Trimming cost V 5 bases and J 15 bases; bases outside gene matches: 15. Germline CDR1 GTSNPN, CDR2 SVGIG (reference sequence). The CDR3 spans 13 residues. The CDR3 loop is CAWGPRSGGSWFF. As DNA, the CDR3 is TGTGCCTGGGGACCGAGATCGGGAGGGTCTTGGTTCTTC.

CDR3 sequence: CASRGQAQLPVKHF. The CDR3 region has the DNA TGTGCCAGCAGGGGACAGGCCCAACTACCCGTAAAACATTTT. The chain links TRBV6-1 to TRBJ1-5; 8 positions match TRBD1. Looked up from germline, CDR1 is MNHNS and CDR2 is SASEGT. The CDR3 covers 14 residues. V shed 6 bases and J 16 bases; nucleotides not matched to a gene: 17.

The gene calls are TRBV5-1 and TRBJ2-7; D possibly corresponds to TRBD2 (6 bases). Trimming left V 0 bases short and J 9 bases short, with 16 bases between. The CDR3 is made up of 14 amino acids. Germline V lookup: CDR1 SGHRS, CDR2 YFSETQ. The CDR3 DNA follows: TGCGCCAGCAGCTTGGGGGACTTATATAACCGGCAGTACTTC. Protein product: CASSLGDLYNRQYF.

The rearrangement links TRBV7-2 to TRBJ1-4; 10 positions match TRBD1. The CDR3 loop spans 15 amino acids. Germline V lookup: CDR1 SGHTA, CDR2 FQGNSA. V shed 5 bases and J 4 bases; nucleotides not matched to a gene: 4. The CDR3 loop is CASSPWDRGNEKLFF. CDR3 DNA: TGTGCCAGCAGCCCTTGGGACAGGGGTAATGAAAAACTGTTTTTT.

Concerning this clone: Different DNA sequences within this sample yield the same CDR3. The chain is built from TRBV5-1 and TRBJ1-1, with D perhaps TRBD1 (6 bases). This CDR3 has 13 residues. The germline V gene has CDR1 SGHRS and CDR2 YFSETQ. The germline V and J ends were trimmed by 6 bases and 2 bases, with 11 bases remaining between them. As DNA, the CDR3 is TGCGCCAGCACCGGACAGCAAAACACTGAAGCTTTCTTT. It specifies CASTGQQNTEAFF.

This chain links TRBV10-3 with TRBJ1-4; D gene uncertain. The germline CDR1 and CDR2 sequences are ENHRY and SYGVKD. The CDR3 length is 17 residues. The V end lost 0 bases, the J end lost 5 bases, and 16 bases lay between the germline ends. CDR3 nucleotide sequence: TGTGCCATCAGTGAGTCCCAAGGAATAGCTGGAAATGAAAAACTGTTTTTT. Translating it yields CAISESQGIAGNEKLFF.

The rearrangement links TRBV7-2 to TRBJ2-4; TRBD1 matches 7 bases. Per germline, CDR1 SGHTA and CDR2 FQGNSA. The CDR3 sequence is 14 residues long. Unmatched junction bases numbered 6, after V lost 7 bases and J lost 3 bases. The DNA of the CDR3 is TGTGCCAGCATCGACAGGGAAGGCAAAAACATTCAGTACTTC. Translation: CASIDREGKNIQYF.

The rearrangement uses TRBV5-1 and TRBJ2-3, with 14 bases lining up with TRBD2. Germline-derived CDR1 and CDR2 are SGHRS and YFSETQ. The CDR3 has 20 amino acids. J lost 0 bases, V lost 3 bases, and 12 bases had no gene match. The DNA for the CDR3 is TGCGCCAGCAGCTGGTCCCTAGGACTAGCGGGAGGCACTAGCACAGATACGCAGTATTTT. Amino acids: CASSWSLGLAGGTSTDTQYF.

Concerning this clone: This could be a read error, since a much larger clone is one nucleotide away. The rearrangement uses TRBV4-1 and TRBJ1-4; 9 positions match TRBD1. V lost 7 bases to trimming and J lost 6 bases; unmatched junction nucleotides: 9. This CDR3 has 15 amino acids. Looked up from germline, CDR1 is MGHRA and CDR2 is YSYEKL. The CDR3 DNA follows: TGCGCCAGCATCCAGGGGGACAGGGACTATGAAAAACTGTTTTTT. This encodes CASIQGDRDYEKLFF.

The CDR3 DNA sequence: TGTGCCAGCCGGTCCGGGACGGACTTCTCTGGAAACACCATATATTTT. This codes for CASRSGTDFSGNTIYF. V usage is TRBV7-2 and J usage is TRBJ1-3; a possible D gene is TRBD1 (5 bases). Per the germline V gene, CDR1 is SGHTA and CDR2 is FQGNSA. The CDR3 length is 16 residues. V was pared by 8 bases and J by 0 bases, with 17 bases between. Using reference TRBV7-2 and TRBJ1-3 for the parts outside the CDR3, the full variable domain is GAGVSQSPSNKVTEKGKDVELRCDPISGHTALYWYRQSLGQGLEFLIYFQGNSAPDKSGLPSDRFSAERTGGSVSTLTIQRTQQEDSAVYLCASRSGTDFSGNTIYFGEGSWLTVV.

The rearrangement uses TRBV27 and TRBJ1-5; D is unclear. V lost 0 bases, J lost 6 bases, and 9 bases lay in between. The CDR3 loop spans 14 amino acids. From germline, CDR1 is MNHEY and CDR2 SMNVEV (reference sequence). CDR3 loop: CASSLSGYGQPQHF. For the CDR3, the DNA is TGTGCCAGCAGTTTATCAGGGTACGGTCAGCCCCAGCATTTT.